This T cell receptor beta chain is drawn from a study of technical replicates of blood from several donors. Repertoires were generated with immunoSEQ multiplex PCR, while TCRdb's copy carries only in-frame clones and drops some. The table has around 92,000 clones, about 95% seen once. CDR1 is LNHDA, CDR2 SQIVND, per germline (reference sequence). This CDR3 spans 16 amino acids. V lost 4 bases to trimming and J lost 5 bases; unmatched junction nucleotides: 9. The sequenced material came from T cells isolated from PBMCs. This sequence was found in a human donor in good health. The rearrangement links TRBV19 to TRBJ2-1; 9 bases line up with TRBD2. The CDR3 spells CASSNRVAGEDNEQFF. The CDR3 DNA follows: TGTGCCAGTAGTAATAGGGTAGCGGGAGAGGACAATGAGCAGTTCTTC.